These 30 T cell receptor beta chains were all obtained from the same sample, sequenced in a study of CXCR3-negative and CXCR3-positive naive CD8 T cells (dated 2019 in TCRdb). Their antigens remain unidentified. The full study reports these points: TRB CDR3s from CXCR3-positive naive cells showed higher hydrophobicity (lower Kidera factor 4), lower energy, and higher strength and volume indices than CXCR3-negative naive cells.

The sequencer was a NextSeq 550. The Human TCR Profiling Kit (MiLaboratory) was used to make UMI-labeled 5' RACE TRB cDNA libraries. One entry per CDR3 protein sequence results from the TCRdb reprocessing of the reads, with DNA left out. The sample table on file contains over 55,000 distinct CDR3 sequences. Around 5% of the sample goes to the ten largest clones. Sequenced input: naive CXCR3+ CD8+ T cells from blood. The cell subset or site label corresponds to: CD45RO-CCR7+CD27+CD95- naive CD8+ T cells expressing CXCR3 (TNR3+). These receptors were collected from a human donor in good health. Some clones in this sample may be carry-over from other donors' samples.

The chain links TRBV20-1 to TRBJ2-1. CDR3 length: 15 residues. Germline V gene lookup returns CDR1 DFQATT and CDR2 SNEGSKA (reference sequence). The CDR3 loop is CSARGRELGYNEQFF.

The rearrangement joins TRBV12-3 or TRBV12-4 to TRBJ1-1; TCRdb picks TRBD1, but there is no DNA to check that call. This CDR3 is built from 14 residues. CDR3 amino acids: CASSHRGENTEAFF.

V gene TRBV4-2 combines with J gene TRBJ2-7; TCRdb gives TRBD2 as the D gene, but with no DNA this cannot be confirmed. The V gene's germline CDR1 is LGHNA and CDR2 YNFKEQ. The CDR3 is made up of 14 amino acids. The CDR3 reads CASSQRAGSYEQYF.

V and J are TRBV21-1 and TRBJ2-2; TCRdb picks TRBD1, but there is no DNA to check that call. TRBV21-1 is noted as a pseudogene. This CDR3 is 16 amino acids long. The CDR3 sequence is CASSTEGQGDTGELFF.

The chain joins TRBV6-2 or TRBV6-3 to TRBJ2-5; no DNA is available, so the TRBD1 call from TCRdb remains unchecked. Germline values: CDR1 MNHEY, CDR2 SVGEGT. The CDR3 spans 16 residues. Here the CDR3 reads CASSYEDRGLVETQYF.

The chain links TRBV27 to TRBJ2-5. CDR3 size: 15 residues. The germline V gene has CDR1 MNHEY and CDR2 SMNVEV (reference sequence). The CDR3 here is CASKSVGGFQETQYF.

The chain links TRBV29-1 to TRBJ1-1; TCRdb selects TRBD1, and the lack of DNA leaves this call unchecked. The CDR3 length is 13 residues. Germline assignment: CDR1 SQVTM and CDR2 ANQGSEA. CDR3 region: CSAFLRDSNEAFF. The whole variable domain, filled in from reference TRBV29-1 and TRBJ1-1, reads SAVISQKPSRDICQRGTSLTIQCQVDSQVTMMFWYRQQPGQSLTLIATANQGSEATYESGFVIDKFPISRPNLTFSTLTVSNMSPEDSSIYLCSAFLRDSNEAFFGQGTRLTVV.

The genes are TRBV12-3 or TRBV12-4 and TRBJ2-7. This CDR3 region has 11 residues. CDR3 amino acids: CASSSKTEQYF.

This sequence joins TRBV6-5 and TRBJ2-1. The CDR3 consists of 13 residues. Germline CDR1 MNHEY, CDR2 SVGAGI. CDR3 protein: CASSYSRGNEQFF.

The chain combines TRBV29-1 with TRBJ2-1; TCRdb proposes TRBD2, but this gene call is untestable without DNA. The germline V gene encodes CDR1 SQVTM and CDR2 ANQGSEA. This CDR3 has 13 amino acids. The CDR3 here is CNILVADHNEQFF.

The chain is built from TRBV28 and TRBJ2-7; without DNA, the TCRdb call of TRBD1 cannot be checked. Germline CDR1 and CDR2: MDHEN and SYDVKM. The CDR3 is 11 residues long. CDR3 residues: CASSYPDEQYF.

The chain couples TRBV29-1 to TRBJ2-7; TCRdb outputs TRBD2, but without DNA this stays unchecked. This CDR3 has 14 residues. Germline V CDR1 and CDR2: SQVTM, ANQGSEA. The CDR3 loop reads CSGISGGRSYEQYF.

This chain connects TRBV14 to TRBJ2-1. The germline CDR1 and CDR2 sequences are SGHDN and FVKESK. This CDR3 spans 17 amino acids. CDR3 amino acids: CASSQGFGSGSYNEQFF.

The chain links TRBV28 to TRBJ2-1; checking the TCRdb D call of TRBD2 is not possible without DNA. Germline CDR1 reads MDHEN; CDR2 reads SYDVKM. This CDR3 spans 16 amino acids. The CDR3 loop is CASSLPSGGALSEQFF.

This sequence joins TRBV3-1 and TRBJ2-1; TCRdb outputs TRBD2, but without DNA this stays unchecked. CDR3 length equals 17 residues. Germline CDR1 is LGHDT and CDR2 is YNNKEL (reference sequence). The CDR3 sequence: CASSQEASGVTYNEQFF.

The chain has TRBV29-1 and TRBJ2-7. This CDR3 comprises 12 residues. Germline CDR1 and CDR2: SQVTM and ANQGSEA. The CDR3 reads CSVEDQAYEQYF.

The chain carries TRBV15 and TRBJ1-2. There are 15 residues in the CDR3. Germline V gene lookup returns CDR1 LNHNV and CDR2 YYDKDF (reference sequence). The CDR3 loop is CATSTTDGFNYGYTF.

The chain employs TRBV12-3 or TRBV12-4 and TRBJ1-2. The CDR3 loop spans 12 amino acids. This CDR3 reads CASSLRGYGYTF.

The chain recombines TRBV5-1 with TRBJ2-7. The CDR3 sequence is 13 residues long. From germline, CDR1 is SGHRS and CDR2 YFSETQ. CDR3 sequence: CASSVGQSYEQYF. The whole variable domain, remainder taken from reference TRBV5-1 and TRBJ2-7, is KAGVTQTPRYLIKTRGQQVTLSCSPISGHRSVSWYQQTPGQGLQFLFEYFSETQRNKGNFPGRFSGRQFSNSRSEMNVSTLELGDSALYLCASSVGQSYEQYFGPGTRLTVT.

The chain carries TRBV6-2 or TRBV6-3 and TRBJ2-1; there is no DNA to check the TCRdb D call of TRBD1. The germline gives CDR1 MNHEY, CDR2 SVGEGT. The CDR3 has 15 residues. The CDR3 here is CASSSPGQGYNEQFF.

The CDR3 region is CASSQTGTNYEQYF. The V and J genes are TRBV4-1 and TRBJ2-7; the D call of TRBD2 rests on TCRdb alone, since no DNA is present to check it. CDR1 is MGHRA, CDR2 YSYEKL, per germline. The CDR3 runs to 14 residues.

The rearrangement joins TRBV7-8 to TRBJ1-2; TCRdb lists TRBD1, though no DNA is available to test this call. The CDR3 is 17 amino acids. The germline gives CDR1 SGHVS, CDR2 FQNEAQ. The CDR3 sequence: CASSFPRDSSFNYGYTF.

This chain connects TRBV12-3 or TRBV12-4 to TRBJ2-1. This CDR3 region has 12 residues. CDR3 sequence: CASSSDVNEQFF.

The chain combines TRBV20-1 with TRBJ2-7; the D call of TRBD1 rests on TCRdb alone, since no DNA is present to check it. The V gene's germline CDR1 is DFQATT and CDR2 SNEGSKA (reference sequence). CDR3 length: 14 residues. The CDR3 sequence is CSANLRTGSYEQYF.

The chain uses TRBV28 and TRBJ1-5; TCRdb indicates TRBD1, and absent DNA this call remains unverified. The CDR3 consists of 14 residues. Germline assignment: CDR1 MDHEN and CDR2 SYDVKM. The CDR3 reads CASSYDSYNQPQHF.

The rearrangement links TRBV29-1 to TRBJ1-1; TCRdb's D call, TRBD1, is unchecked because there is no DNA. Germline V gene lookup returns CDR1 SQVTM and CDR2 ANQGSEA. The CDR3 has 15 residues. The CDR3 spells CSVAFSGTVNTEAFF.

V and J are TRBV19 and TRBJ2-7. There are 11 residues in the CDR3. The germline gives CDR1 LNHDA, CDR2 SQIVND (reference sequence). The CDR3 loop is CASNTGAEQYF.

The chain has TRBV29-1 and TRBJ2-5. This CDR3 spans 11 amino acids. Per germline, CDR1 SQVTM and CDR2 ANQGSEA. CDR3 region: CSVERRETQYF.

This clonotype shows up as medium-sized (0.01 to 0.1%) by frequency. The gene calls are TRBV29-1 and TRBJ2-7; as DNA is missing, the TRBD2 call by TCRdb cannot be tested. Per the germline V gene, CDR1 is SQVTM and CDR2 is ANQGSEA. This CDR3 region has 13 residues. The CDR3 sequence: CSVEDAEGDEQYF.

The rearrangement joins TRBV28 to TRBJ1-2; TCRdb indicates TRBD1, and absent DNA this call remains unverified. The CDR3 spans 14 residues. Germline V gene lookup returns CDR1 MDHEN and CDR2 SYDVKM. CDR3 region: CASSLKGQTYGYTF.